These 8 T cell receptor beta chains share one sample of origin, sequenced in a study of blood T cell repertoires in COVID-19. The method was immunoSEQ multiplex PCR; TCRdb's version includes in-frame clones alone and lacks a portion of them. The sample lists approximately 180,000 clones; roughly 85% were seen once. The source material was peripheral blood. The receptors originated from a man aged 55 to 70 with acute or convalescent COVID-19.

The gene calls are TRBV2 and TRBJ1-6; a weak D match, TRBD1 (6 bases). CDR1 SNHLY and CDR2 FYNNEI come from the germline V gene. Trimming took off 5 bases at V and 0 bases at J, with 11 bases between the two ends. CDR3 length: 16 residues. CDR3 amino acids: CASSYRESSYNSPLHF. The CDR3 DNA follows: TGTGCCAGCAGTTACAGGGAGAGCTCCTATAATTCACCCCTCCACTTT.

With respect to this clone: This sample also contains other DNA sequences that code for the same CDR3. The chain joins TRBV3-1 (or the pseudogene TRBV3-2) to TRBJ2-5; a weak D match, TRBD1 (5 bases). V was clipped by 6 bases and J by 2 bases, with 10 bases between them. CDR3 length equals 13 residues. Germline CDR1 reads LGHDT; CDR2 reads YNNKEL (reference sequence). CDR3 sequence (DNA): TGTGCCAGCAGATCCTCAGGGCAAGAGACCCAGTACTTC. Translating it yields CASRSSGQETQYF.

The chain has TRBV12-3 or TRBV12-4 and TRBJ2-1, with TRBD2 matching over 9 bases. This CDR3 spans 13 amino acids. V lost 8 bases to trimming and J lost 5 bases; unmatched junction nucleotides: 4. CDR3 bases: TGTGCCAGCGGGACTAGCAGCAACAATGAGCAGTTCTTC. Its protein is CASGTSSNNEQFF.

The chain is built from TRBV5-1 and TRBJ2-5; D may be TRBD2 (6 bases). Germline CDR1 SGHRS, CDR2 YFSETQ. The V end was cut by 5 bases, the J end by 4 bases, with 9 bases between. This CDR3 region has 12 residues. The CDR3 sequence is CASREGGETQYF. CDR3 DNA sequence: TGCGCCAGCAGAGAGGGAGGAGAGACCCAGTACTTC. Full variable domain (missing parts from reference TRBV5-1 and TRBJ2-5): KAGVTQTPRYLIKTRGQQVTLSCSPISGHRSVSWYQQTPGQGLQFLFEYFSETQRNKGNFPGRFSGRQFSNSRSEMNVSTLELGDSALYLCASREGGETQYFGPGTRLLVL.

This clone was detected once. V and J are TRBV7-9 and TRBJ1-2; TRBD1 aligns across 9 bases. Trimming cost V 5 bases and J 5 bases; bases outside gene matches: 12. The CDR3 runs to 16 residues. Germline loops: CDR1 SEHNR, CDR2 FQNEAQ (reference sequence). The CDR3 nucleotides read TGTGCCAGCAGCAAAGCATCACAGGGGGCGCGTTATGGCTACACCTTC. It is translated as CASSKASQGARYGYTF.

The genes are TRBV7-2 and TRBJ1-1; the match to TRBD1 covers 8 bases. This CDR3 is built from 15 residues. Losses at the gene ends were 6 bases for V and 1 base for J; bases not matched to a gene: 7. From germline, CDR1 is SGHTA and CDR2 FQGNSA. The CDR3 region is CASSPRGLGNTEAFF. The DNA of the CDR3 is TGTGCCAGCAGTCCCAGGGGGCTGGGGAACACTGAAGCTTTCTTT.

CDR3 loop: CASSSSAMAGGRTDTQYF. The CDR3 bases are TGTGCCAGCAGCTCCTCGGCTATGGCTGGCGGGAGGACAGATACGCAGTATTTT. The rearrangement joins TRBV7-3 to TRBJ2-3; 8 bases align to TRBD2. The length of the CDR3 is 18 residues. V dropped 4 bases and J dropped 3; count of bases not matched to a gene: 15. CDR1 and CDR2 (germline): SGHTA, FQGTGA.

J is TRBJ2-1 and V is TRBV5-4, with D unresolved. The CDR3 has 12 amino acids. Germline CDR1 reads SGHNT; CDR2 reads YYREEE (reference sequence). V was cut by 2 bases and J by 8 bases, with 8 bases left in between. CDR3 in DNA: TGTGCCAGCAGCTTTCAAGAGGATGAGCAGTTCTTC. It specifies CASSFQEDEQFF.